This TCR beta chain came from a study of shared clonotypes between healthy human individuals. Broader study findings: Sampling involved blood alone; tissue repertoires likely differ.

Splitting of each subset's genomic DNA was done evenly across several immunoSEQ plates. Some clones are missing from TCRdb's copy, which holds only in-frame ones; the method was immunoSEQ multiplex PCR. The sample consists of nearly 500,000 clones, 76% of them appearing once. This clone was seen more than once but under ten times. Its target is not known. The donor cohort consisted entirely of Caucasian adults residing in Nashville, Tennessee. The CDR3 sequence is 17 residues long. The germline CDR1 and CDR2 sequences are SGHVS and FQNEAQ. V lost 6 bases to trimming and J lost 5 bases, with 22 bases between them.

The sequence derives from a middle-aged woman in good health. Some clones in this sample may be carry-over from other donors' samples. The chain has TRBV7-8 and TRBJ2-2; D gene ambiguous. Sequences were obtained from PBMCs. CDR3 protein: CASSLVHQVYNTGELFF. CDR3 nucleotides: TGTGCCAGCAGTCTAGTTCACCAGGTGTACAATACCGGGGAGCTGTTTTTT. The whole variable domain, remainder taken from reference TRBV7-8 and TRBJ2-2, is GAGVSQSPRYKVAKRGQDVALRCDPISGHVSLFWYQQALGQGPEFLTYFQNEAQLDKSGLPSDRFFAERPEGSVSTLKIQRTQQEDSAVYLCASSLVHQVYNTGELFFGEGSRLTVL.